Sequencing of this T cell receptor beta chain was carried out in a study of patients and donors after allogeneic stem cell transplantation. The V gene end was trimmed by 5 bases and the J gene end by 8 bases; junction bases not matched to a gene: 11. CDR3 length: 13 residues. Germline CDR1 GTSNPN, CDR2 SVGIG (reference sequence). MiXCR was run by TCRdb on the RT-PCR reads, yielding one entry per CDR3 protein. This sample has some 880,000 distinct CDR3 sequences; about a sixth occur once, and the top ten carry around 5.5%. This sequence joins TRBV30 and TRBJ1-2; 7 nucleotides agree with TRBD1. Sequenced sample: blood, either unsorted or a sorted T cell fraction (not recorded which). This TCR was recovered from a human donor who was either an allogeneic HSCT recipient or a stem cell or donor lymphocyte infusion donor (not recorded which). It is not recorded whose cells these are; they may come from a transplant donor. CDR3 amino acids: CAWGPTGRSGYTF. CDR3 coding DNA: TGTGCCTGGGGGCCGACAGGGAGGTCGGGCTACACCTTC.